The source of this T cell receptor (beta chain) is a study of T cell changes during pregnancy in multiple sclerosis. This clone was seen a handful of times. Clones were read by immunoSEQ multiplex PCR, and TCRdb kept only the in-frame ones, dropping some. The sample shows over 10,000 clones, roughly 90% of them seen only once. Germline CDR1 reads LNHNV; CDR2 reads YYDKDF (reference sequence). V lost 0 bases and J 1 base, leaving 8 bases between the germline ends. The CDR3 consists of 15 residues. The source is a female donor in good health, enrolled as a control in a pregnancy study. V is TRBV15 and J is TRBJ2-3; D is possibly TRBD2 (6 bases). The input for sequencing was CD8+ T cells from peripheral blood mononuclear cells, taken after pregnancy. The CDR3 DNA reads as TGTGCCACCAGCAGAGATCGCGGGGGCACAGATACGCAGTATTTT. It codes for CATSRDRGGTDTQYF. The full variable domain, rest sourced from reference TRBV15 and TRBJ2-3, is DAMVIQNPRYQVTQFGKPVTLSCSQTLNHNVMYWYQQKSSQAPKLLFHYYDKDFNNEADTPDNFQSRRPNTSFCFLDIRSPGLGDTAMYLCATSRDRGGTDTQYFGPGTRLTVL.